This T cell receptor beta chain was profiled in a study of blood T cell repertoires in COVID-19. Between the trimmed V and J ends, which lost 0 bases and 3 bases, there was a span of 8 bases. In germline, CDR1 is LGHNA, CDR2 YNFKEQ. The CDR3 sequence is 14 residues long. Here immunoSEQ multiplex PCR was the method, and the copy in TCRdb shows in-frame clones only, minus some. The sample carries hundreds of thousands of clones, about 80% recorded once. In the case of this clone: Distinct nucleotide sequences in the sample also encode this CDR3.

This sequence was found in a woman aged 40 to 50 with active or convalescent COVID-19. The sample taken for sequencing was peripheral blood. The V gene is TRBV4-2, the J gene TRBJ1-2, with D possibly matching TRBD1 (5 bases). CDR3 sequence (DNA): TGTGCCAGCAGCCAAGAACAGGCGTACTATGGCTACACCTTC. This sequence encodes CASSQEQAYYGYTF.